This T cell receptor (beta chain) is from a study of beta chain features in type 1 diabetes. Overall study findings and caveats: Shortening of TCRB CDR3s, moderate but significant, appeared in all four CD4+ subsets of Type 1 diabetes patients.

Germline V gene sequence: CDR1 MDHEN, CDR2 SYDVKM. The CDR3 totals 15 residues. Trimming took 5 bases from V and 1 from J, leaving 9 bases between them. On this clone: What it recognizes is unknown.

Isolated RNA was reverse transcribed in full, so expressed TCRB transcripts were sequenced. The assay was immunoSEQ multiplex PCR, and TCRdb's table has in-frame clones only and misses some. The sample includes around 280,000 clones, 15% seen only once; the top ten take roughly 0.015%. The TCR comes from a man between 18 and 29 years old with type 1 diabetes. Sequenced sample: naive CD4+ T cells from blood. The V call is TRBV28, the J call TRBJ1-6, with D uncertain. In nucleotides, the CDR3 is TGTGCCAGCAGTGCCGGTGGTTCCTATAATTCACCCCTCCACTTT. Translated: CASSAGGSYNSPLHF.